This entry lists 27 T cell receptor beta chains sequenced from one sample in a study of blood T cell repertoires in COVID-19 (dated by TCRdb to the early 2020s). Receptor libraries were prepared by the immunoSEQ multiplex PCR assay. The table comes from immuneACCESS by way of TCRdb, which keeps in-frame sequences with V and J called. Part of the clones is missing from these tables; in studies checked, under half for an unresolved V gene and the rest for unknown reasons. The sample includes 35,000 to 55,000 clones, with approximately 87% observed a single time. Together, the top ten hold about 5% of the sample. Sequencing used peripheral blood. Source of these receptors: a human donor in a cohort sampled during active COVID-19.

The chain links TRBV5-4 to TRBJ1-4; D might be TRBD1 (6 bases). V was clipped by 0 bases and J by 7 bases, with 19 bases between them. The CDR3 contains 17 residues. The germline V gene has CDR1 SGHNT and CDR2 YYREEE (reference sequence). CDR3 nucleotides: TGTGCCAGCAGCTTGGACCAGGGGTGGAGGAAAGGTGAAAAACTGTTTTTT. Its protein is CASSLDQGWRKGEKLFF.

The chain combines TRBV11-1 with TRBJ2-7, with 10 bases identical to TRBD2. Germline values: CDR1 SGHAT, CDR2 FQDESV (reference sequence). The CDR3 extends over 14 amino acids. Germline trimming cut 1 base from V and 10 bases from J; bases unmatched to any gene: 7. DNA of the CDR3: TGTGCCAGCAGCTTAGGATTAGCGGGAGGAGACCAGTACTTC. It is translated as CASSLGLAGGDQYF.

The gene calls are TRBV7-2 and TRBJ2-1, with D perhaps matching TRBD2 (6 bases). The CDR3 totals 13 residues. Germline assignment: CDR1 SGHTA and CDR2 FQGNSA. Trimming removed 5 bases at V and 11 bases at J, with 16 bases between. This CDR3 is CASSVRDSTKQFF. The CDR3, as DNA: TGTGCCAGCAGCGTCAGGGACTCGACAAAGCAGTTCTTC.

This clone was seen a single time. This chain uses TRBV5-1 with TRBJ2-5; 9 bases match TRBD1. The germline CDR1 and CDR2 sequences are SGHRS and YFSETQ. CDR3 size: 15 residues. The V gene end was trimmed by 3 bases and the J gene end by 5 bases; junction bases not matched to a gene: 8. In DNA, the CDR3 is TGCGCCAGCAGCTCCGGGACAGGGAGGGAGGAGACCCAGTACTTC. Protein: CASSSGTGREETQYF.

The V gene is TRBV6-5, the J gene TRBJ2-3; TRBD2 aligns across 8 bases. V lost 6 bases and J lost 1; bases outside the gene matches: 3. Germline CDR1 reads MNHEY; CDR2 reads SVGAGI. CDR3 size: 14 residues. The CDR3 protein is CASRVGLGTDTQYF. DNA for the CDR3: TGTGCCAGCAGGGTGGGACTAGGCACAGATACGCAGTATTTT.

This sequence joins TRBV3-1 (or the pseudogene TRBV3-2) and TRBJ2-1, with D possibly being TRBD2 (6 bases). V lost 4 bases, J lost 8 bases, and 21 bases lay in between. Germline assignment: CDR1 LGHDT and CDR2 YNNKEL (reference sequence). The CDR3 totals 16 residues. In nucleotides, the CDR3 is TGTGCCAGCAGCCCCATACAAGGGGTCGGAGGGGATGAGCAGTTCTTC. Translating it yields CASSPIQGVGGDEQFF.

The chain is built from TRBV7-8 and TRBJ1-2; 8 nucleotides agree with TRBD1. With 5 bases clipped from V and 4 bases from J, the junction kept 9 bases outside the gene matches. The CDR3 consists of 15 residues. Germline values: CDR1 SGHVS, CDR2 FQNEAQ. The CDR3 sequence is CASSKTGANGYGYTF. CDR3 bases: TGTGCCAGCAGCAAGACAGGGGCAAACGGCTATGGCTACACCTTC.

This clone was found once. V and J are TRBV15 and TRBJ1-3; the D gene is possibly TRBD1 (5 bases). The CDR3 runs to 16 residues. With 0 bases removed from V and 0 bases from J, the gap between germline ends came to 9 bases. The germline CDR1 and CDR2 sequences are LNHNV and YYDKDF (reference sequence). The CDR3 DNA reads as TGTGCCACCAGCAGAGAGAGACAGACCTCTGGAAACACCATATATTTT. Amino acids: CATSRERQTSGNTIYF.

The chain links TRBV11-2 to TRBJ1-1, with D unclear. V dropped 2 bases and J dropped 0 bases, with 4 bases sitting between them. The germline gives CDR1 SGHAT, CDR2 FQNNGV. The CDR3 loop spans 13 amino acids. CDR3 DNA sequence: TGTGCCAGCAGCTTATCTGTGAACACTGAAGCTTTCTTT. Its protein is CASSLSVNTEAFF.

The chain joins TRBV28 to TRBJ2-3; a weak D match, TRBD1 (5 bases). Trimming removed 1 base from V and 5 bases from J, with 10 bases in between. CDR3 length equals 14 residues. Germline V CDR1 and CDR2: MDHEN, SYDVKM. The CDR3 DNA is TGTGCCAGCAGTTTATCCTTTAGGGGAGATACGCAGTATTTT. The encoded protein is CASSLSFRGDTQYF.

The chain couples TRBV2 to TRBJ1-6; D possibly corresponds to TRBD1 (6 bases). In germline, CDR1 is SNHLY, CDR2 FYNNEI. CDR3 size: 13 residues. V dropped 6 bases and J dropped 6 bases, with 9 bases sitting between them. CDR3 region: CASRGQSNSPLHF. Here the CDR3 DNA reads TGTGCCAGCAGAGGACAGTCTAATTCACCCCTCCACTTT.

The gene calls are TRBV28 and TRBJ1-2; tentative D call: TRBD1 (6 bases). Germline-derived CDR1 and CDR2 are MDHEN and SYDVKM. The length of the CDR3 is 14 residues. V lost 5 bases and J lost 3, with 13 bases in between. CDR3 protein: CASSRPDRYYGYTF. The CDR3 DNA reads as TGTGCCAGCAGTCGCCCCGACAGGTACTATGGCTACACCTTC.

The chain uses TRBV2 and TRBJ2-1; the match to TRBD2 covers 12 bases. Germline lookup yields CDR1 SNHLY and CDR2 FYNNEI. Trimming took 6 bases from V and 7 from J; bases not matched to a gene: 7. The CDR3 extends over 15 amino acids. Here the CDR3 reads CASSASGRAGNEQFF. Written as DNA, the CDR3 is TGTGCCAGCAGCGCTAGCGGGAGGGCTGGGAATGAGCAGTTCTTC.

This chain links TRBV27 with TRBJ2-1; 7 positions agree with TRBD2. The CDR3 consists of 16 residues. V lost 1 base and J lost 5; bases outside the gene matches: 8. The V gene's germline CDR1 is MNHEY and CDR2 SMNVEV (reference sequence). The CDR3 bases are TGTGCCAGCAGTTTATACGGGGGAGGGCCGAACAATGAGCAGTTCTTC. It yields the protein CASSLYGGGPNNEQFF.

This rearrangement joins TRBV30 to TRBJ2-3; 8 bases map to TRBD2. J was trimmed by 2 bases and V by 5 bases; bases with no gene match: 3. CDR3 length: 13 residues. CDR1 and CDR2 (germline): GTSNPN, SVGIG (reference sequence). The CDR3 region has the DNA TGTGCCTGGGATAGCGGGAACACAGATACGCAGTATTTT. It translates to CAWDSGNTDTQYF. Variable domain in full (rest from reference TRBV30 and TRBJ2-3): SQTIHQWPATLVQPVGSPLSLECTVEGTSNPNLYWYRQAAGRGLQLLFYSVGIGQISSEVPQNLSASRPQDRQFILSSKKLLLSDSGFYLCAWDSGNTDTQYFGPGTRLTVL.

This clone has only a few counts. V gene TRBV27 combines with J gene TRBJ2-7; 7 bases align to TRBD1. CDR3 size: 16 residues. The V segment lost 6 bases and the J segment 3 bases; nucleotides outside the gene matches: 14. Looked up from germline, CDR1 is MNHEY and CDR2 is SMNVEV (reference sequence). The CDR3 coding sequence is TGTGCCAGCAGACCAAACCCCGGGACAGCCCACTACGAGCAGTACTTC. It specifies CASRPNPGTAHYEQYF.

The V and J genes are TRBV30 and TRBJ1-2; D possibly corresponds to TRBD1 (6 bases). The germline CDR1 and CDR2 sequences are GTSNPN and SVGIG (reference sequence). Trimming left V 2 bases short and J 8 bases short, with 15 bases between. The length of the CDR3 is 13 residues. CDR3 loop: CAWSRLDRGGYTF. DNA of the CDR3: TGTGCCTGGAGTCGACTGGACAGAGGAGGCTACACCTTC.

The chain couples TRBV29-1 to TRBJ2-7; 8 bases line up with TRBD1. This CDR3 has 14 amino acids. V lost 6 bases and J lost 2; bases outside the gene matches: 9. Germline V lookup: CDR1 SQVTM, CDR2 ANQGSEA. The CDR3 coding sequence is TGCAGCGTCTACGGGACAGGCGATGCCTACGAGCAGTACTTC. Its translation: CSVYGTGDAYEQYF.

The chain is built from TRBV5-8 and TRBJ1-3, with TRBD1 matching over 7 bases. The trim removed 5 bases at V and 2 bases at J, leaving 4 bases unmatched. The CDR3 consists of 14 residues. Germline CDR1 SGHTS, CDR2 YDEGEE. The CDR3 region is CASSYTGAGNTIYF. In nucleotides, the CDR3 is TGTGCCAGCAGTTATACAGGGGCTGGAAACACCATATATTTT.

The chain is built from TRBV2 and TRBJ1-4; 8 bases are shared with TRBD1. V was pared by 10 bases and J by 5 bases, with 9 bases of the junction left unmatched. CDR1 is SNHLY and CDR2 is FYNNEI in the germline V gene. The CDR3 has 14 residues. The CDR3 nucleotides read TGTGCCACCGGACAGGGAGGGTCCAATGAAAAACTGTTTTTT. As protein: CATGQGGSNEKLFF.

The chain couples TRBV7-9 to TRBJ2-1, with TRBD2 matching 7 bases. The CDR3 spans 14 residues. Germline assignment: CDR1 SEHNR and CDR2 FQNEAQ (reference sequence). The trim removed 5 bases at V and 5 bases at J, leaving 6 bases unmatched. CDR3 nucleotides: TGTGCCAGCAGCCTCTCGACTAGCCACAATGAGCAGTTCTTC. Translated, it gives CASSLSTSHNEQFF.

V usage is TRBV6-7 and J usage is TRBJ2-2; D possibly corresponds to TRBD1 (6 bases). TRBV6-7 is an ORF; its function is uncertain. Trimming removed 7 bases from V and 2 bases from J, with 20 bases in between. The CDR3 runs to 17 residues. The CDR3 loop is CASTLSGQTDNTGELFF. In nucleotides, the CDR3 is TGTGCCAGCACTTTAAGCGGACAGACCGATAACACCGGGGAGCTGTTTTTT.

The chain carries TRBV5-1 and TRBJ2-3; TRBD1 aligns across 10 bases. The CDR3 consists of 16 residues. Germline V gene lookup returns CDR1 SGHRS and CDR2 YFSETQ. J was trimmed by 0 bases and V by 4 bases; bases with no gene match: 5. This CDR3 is CASSMGTGVSTDTQYF. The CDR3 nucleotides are TGCGCCAGCAGCATGGGGACAGGGGTTAGCACAGATACGCAGTATTTT.

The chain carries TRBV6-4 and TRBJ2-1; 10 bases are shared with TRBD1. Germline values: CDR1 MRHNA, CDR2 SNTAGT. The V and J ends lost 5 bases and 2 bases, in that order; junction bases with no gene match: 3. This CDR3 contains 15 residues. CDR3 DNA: TGTGCCAGCAGTCTAGACAGGGGGCCCTACAATGAGCAGTTCTTC. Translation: CASSLDRGPYNEQFF.

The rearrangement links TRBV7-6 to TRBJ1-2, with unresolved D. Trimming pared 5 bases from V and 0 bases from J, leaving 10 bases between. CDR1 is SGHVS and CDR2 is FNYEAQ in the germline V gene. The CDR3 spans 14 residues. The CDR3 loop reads CASSPQPANYGYTF. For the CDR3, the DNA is TGTGCCAGCAGCCCGCAACCAGCTAACTATGGCTACACCTTC.

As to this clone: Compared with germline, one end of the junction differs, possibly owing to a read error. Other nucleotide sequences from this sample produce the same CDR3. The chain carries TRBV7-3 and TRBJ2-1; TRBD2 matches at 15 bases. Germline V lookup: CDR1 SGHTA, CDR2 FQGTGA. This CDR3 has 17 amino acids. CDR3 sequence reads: CASSSGLAGGPGDEQFF. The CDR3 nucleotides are TGTGCTAGCAGCTCCGGACTAGCGGGAGGGCCGGGCGATGAGCAGTTCTTC.

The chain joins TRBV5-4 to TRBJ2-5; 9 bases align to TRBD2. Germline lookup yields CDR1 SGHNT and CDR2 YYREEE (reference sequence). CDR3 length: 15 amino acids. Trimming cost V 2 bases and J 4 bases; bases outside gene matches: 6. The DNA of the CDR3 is TGTGCCAGCAGCTTTAGCGGGAGACGGGGAGAGACCCAGTACTTC. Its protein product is CASSFSGRRGETQYF.